The rows below give T cell receptor beta chains drawn from one sample of a study of blood T cell repertoires in COVID-19. Profiled with immunoSEQ multiplex PCR; TCRdb holds only in-frame clones, not every one. The data show more than 85,000 clones, around 83% seen once. What was sequenced was peripheral blood. All receptors derive from a woman aged 80 or older with acute or convalescent COVID-19. Each CDR3 is given with its conserved first and last residue. D genes are given only for firm matches. Where a row states a size, it is once, few, many or the class of an expanded clone; other rows omit it.

v_gene	j_gene	abundance	d_gene	CDR3aa	CDR3nt
TRBV4-1	TRBJ1-1	-	TRBD1	CASSPSVPGQGANTEAFF	TGCGCCAGCAGCCCCTCTGTCCCGGGACAGGGGGCGAACACTGAAGCTTTCTTT
TRBV14	TRBJ1-4	-	TRBD1	CASSLGQGHEKLFF	TGTGCCAGCAGCCTTGGACAGGGGCATGAAAAACTGTTTTTT
TRBV28	TRBJ2-3	-	TRBD1	CASSPALGQGDTDTQYF	TGTGCCAGCAGTCCGGCCCTCGGACAGGGTGACACAGATACGCAGTATTTT
TRBV28	TRBJ2-7	-	TRBD2	CASRGGGTNYEQYF	TGTGCCAGCAGGGGCGGGGGGACTAATTACGAGCAGTACTTC
TRBV12-3/TRBV12-4	TRBJ1-5	-	-	CASSFSRGQPQHF	TGTGCCAGCAGTTTCAGCCGGGGTCAGCCCCAGCATTTT
TRBV6-6	TRBJ1-1	-	-	CASNRVDTEAFF	TGTGCCAGTAACAGGGTGGACACTGAAGCTTTCTTT
TRBV11-1	TRBJ2-5	-	-	CASSLGPLSVETQYF	TGTGCCAGCAGCTTAGGACCACTAAGCGTGGAGACCCAGTACTTC
TRBV4-3	TRBJ2-1	-	TRBD2	CASSQQRDLQQFF	TGCGCCAGCAGCCAACAGCGGGACCTCCAGCAGTTCTTC
TRBV5-1	TRBJ2-1	once	TRBD1	CASSFGDRGPNEQFF	TGCGCCAGCAGCTTTGGGGACAGGGGGCCCAATGAGCAGTTCTTC
TRBV19	TRBJ1-5	-	-	CASSVRNQPQHF	TGTGCCAGTAGTGTTAGAAATCAGCCCCAGCATTTT
TRBV30	TRBJ1-6	-	-	CAWSVLASNSPLHF	TGTGCCTGGAGTGTACTCGCGTCTAATTCACCCCTCCACTTT
TRBV5-1	TRBJ2-7	-	TRBD1	CASSLSGQTYEQYF	TGCGCCAGCAGCTTGTCGGGACAGACCTACGAGCAGTACTTC
TRBV5-1	TRBJ2-7	-	TRBD2	CASSFGTTYEQYF	TGCGCCAGCAGCTTTGGGACTACCTACGAGCAGTACTTC
TRBV9	TRBJ2-1	-	-	CASSVEGAVGNEQFF	TGTGCCAGCAGCGTAGAAGGGGCGGTAGGCAATGAGCAGTTCTTC
TRBV28	TRBJ2-2	-	-	CASNSGTAYANTGELFF	TGTGCCAGCAACTCGGGAACAGCCTACGCGAACACCGGGGAGCTGTTTTTT
TRBV7-7	TRBJ2-1	few	-	CASSHTTGDNEQFF	TGTGCCAGCAGCCACACGACAGGCGACAATGAGCAGTTCTTC
TRBV5-1	TRBJ2-3	-	-	CASSLIDRDTQYF	TGCGCCAGCAGCTTGATCGATAGAGATACGCAGTATTTT
TRBV3-1/TRBV3-2	TRBJ2-1	-	TRBD2	CASSWLAGGNNEQFF	TGTGCCAGCAGTTGGCTAGCGGGAGGTAACAATGAGCAGTTCTTC
TRBV3-1/TRBV3-2	TRBJ2-7	-	TRBD2	CASSPPGVAGGYEQYF	TGTGCCAGCAGCCCCCCCGGGGTAGCGGGAGGGTACGAGCAGTACTTC
TRBV5-1	TRBJ2-5	many	TRBD1	CASSLGQGETQYF	TGCGCCAGCAGCCTGGGACAGGGGGAGACCCAGTACTTC
TRBV3-1/TRBV3-2	TRBJ1-2	-	-	CASSQETAYGYTF	TGTGCCAGCAGCCAAGAGACAGCCTATGGCTACACCTTC
TRBV5-4	TRBJ2-1	-	TRBD2	CASSLLKGGDNEQFF	TGTGCCAGCAGCTTGTTGAAGGGAGGGGACAATGAGCAGTTCTTC
TRBV12-3/TRBV12-4	TRBJ2-1	-	-	CASEAYNEQFF	TGTGCCAGCGAGGCGTACAATGAGCAGTTCTTC
TRBV28	TRBJ1-2	-	TRBD1	CASSLTGGGYGYTF	TGTGCCAGCAGTCTTACAGGGGGCGGCTATGGCTACACCTTC
TRBV27	TRBJ2-5	once	TRBD2	CASSPGLAGIGETQYF	TGTGCCAGCAGCCCTGGACTAGCGGGAATTGGGGAGACCCAGTACTTC
TRBV18	TRBJ2-7	-	TRBD2	CASSPGLAENEQYF	TGTGCCAGCTCACCAGGACTAGCGGAAAACGAGCAGTACTTC
TRBV5-4	TRBJ2-1	-	-	CASSFPGDPTNEQFF	TGTGCCAGCAGCTTCCCAGGGGACCCCACTAATGAGCAGTTCTTC
TRBV18	TRBJ2-3	-	-	CASSPSWSGSGTDTQYF	TGTGCCAGCTCACCATCCTGGTCGGGATCGGGCACAGATACGCAGTATTTT
TRBV5-4	TRBJ2-6	-	-	CASNRDKMTSGANVLTF	TGTGCCAGCAACCGGGACAAAATGACCTCTGGGGCCAACGTCCTGACTTTC
TRBV18	TRBJ1-1	-	-	CASSPMSVGNTEAFF	TGTGCCAGCTCACCCATGTCCGTCGGGAACACTGAAGCTTTCTTT
TRBV12-5	TRBJ1-4	-	TRBD1	CASGLNTGGKTNEKLFF	TGTGCTAGTGGTTTGAACACAGGGGGTAAGACTAATGAAAAACTGTTTTTT
TRBV7-9	TRBJ2-4	few	-	CASSLFYSAAKNIQYF	TGTGCCAGCAGCTTATTCTACAGTGCGGCCAAAAACATTCAGTACTTC
TRBV27	TRBJ1-1	-	-	CASSLRGLYGANTEAFF	TGTGCCAGCAGTTTAAGGGGATTATATGGGGCGAACACTGAAGCTTTCTTT
TRBV6-1	TRBJ2-7	-	-	CASSEAYGRKNYEQYF	TGTGCCAGCAGTGAAGCGTACGGCAGGAAGAACTACGAGCAGTACTTC
TRBV10-2	TRBJ1-3	-	-	CASRGGQFSGNTIYF	TGCGCCAGCCGGGGCGGACAGTTCTCTGGAAACACCATATATTTT
TRBV5-1	TRBJ2-3	-	-	CASSSGTNPSTDTQYF	TGCGCCAGCAGCTCCGGGACAAACCCTAGCACAGATACGCAGTATTTT
TRBV5-6	TRBJ2-7	once	TRBD1	CASRRTGAYEQYF	TGTGCCAGCCGACGGACAGGAGCCTACGAGCAGTACTTC
TRBV12-5	TRBJ1-5	-	TRBD1	CASGFEGTGFVQPQHF	TGTGCTAGTGGTTTCGAAGGGACAGGGTTTGTTCAGCCCCAGCATTTT
TRBV18	TRBJ2-5	few	TRBD2	CASSRGLARETQYF	TGTGCCAGCTCACGGGGACTAGCGAGGGAGACCCAGTACTTC
TRBV11-1	TRBJ1-1	-	-	CASRWTPNTEAFF	TGTGCCAGCAGATGGACACCGAACACTGAAGCTTTCTTT
TRBV10-3	TRBJ2-3	once	TRBD2	CAIRQREGQDTQYF	TGTGCCATCAGACAGCGGGAGGGCCAAGATACGCAGTATTTT
TRBV7-9	TRBJ2-7	once	-	CASSPSGGYEQYF	TGTGCCAGCAGCCCTTCGGGTGGATACGAGCAGTACTTC
TRBV7-2	TRBJ2-3	few	-	CASSLDGGYTDTQYF	TGTGCCAGCAGCCTTGACGGGGGTTACACAGATACGCAGTATTTT
TRBV28	TRBJ2-3	-	-	CASSLFRVGDTQYF	TGTGCCAGCAGTTTATTCAGGGTGGGGGATACGCAGTATTTT
TRBV19	TRBJ1-2	few	-	CASSIEGGRGGYTF	TGTGCCAGTAGTATAGAAGGGGGTAGAGGTGGCTACACCTTC
TRBV12-3/TRBV12-4	TRBJ1-1	-	TRBD1	CASRGQSFTEAFF	TGTGCCAGCAGGGGACAGAGCTTCACTGAAGCTTTCTTT
TRBV27	TRBJ2-4	-	-	CASSPRFVGDIQYF	TGTGCCAGCAGTCCGCGTTTCGTGGGCGACATTCAGTACTTC
TRBV10-3	TRBJ2-5	once	-	CAISEPLETQYF	TGTGCCATCAGTGAGCCATTGGAGACCCAGTACTTC
TRBV11-3	TRBJ2-5	-	-	CASSLFRGQETQYF	TGTGCCAGCAGCTTATTTCGGGGCCAAGAGACCCAGTACTTC
TRBV6-5	TRBJ2-7	-	-	CASSYMGAPYEQYF	TGTGCCAGCAGTTACATGGGAGCCCCCTACGAGCAGTACTTC
TRBV7-9	TRBJ1-1	-	-	CASSIGGDTEAFF	TGTGCCAGCAGTATTGGGGGGGACACTGAAGCTTTCTTT